This T cell receptor (beta chain) was sequenced during a study of blood T cell repertoires in COVID-19. Background on the study: COVID-19 samples from acute and convalescent phases originated in the United States, Italy and Spain. T cells, B-cell-depleted T cells, or PBMCs provided the cDNA or gDNA that served as material.

Libraries were prepared by immunoSEQ multiplex PCR; TCRdb keeps only in-frame clonotypes and omits some of them. This table has 160,000 or so clones, 82% appearing once. Germline V gene sequence: CDR1 SGHTA, CDR2 FQGNSA. V lost 2 bases and J 7 bases, leaving 14 bases between the germline ends. The length of the CDR3 is 15 residues. This clone was detected once. V and J are TRBV7-2 and TRBJ1-4, with no clear D. The receptor comes from a woman aged 70-85 years with acute or convalescent COVID-19. Sequenced input: peripheral blood. CDR3 region: CASSLSGITGEKLFF. For the CDR3, the DNA is TGTGCCAGCAGCTTATCTGGTATCACGGGTGAAAAACTGTTTTTT.